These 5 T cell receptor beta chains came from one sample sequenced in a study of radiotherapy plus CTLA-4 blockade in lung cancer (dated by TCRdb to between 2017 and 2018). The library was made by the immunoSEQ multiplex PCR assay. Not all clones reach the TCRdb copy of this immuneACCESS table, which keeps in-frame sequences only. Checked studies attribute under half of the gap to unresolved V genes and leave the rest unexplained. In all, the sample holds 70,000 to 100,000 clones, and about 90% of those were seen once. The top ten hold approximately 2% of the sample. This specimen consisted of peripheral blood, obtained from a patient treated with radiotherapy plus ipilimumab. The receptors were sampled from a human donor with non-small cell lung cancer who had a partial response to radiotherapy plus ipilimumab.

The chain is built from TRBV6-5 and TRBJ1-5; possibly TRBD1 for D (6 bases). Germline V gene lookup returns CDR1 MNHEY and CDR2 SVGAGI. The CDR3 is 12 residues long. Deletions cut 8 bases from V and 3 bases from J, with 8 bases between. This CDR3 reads CASRDTNQPQHF. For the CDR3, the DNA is TGTGCCAGCCGGGACACCAATCAGCCCCAGCATTTT.

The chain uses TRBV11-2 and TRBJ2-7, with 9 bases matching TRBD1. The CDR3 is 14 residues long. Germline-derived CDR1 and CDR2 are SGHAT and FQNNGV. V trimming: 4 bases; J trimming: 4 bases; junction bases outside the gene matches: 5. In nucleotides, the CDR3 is TGTGCCAGCAGCTCTGGACAGGGGACTTACGAGCAGTACGTC. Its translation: CASSSGQGTYEQYV.

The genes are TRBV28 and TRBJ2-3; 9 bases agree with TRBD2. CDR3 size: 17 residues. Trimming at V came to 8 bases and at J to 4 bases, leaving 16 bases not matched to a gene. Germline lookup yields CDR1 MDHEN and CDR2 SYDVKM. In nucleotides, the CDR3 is TGTGCCAGCCTACCTCCGATATCGGGACTAGCCTCAGATACGCAGTATTTT. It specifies CASLPPISGLASDTQYF. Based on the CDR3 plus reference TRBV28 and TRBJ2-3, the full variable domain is DVKVTQSSRYLVKRTGEKVFLECVQDMDHENMFWYRQDPGLGLRLIYFSYDVKMKEKGDIPEGYSVSREKKERFSLILESASTNQTSMYLCASLPPISGLASDTQYFGPGTRLTVL.

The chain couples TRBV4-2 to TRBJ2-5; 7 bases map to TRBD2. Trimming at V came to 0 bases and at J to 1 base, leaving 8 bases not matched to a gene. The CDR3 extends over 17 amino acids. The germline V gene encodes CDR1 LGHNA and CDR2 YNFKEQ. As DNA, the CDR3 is TGTGCCAGCAGCCAAGAAGTCGGCGGGGAGGGCCAAGAGACCCAGTACTTC. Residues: CASSQEVGGEGQETQYF.

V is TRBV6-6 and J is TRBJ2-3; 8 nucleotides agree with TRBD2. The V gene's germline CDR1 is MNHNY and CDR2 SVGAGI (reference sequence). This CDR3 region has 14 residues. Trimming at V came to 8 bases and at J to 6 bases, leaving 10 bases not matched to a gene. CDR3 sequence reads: CASRLAIGRDTQYF. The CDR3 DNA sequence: TGTGCCAGCCGACTAGCGATAGGTCGGGATACGCAGTATTTT.